The entry below gives a single T cell receptor beta chain sequence along with its context. One end of the junction fails to match germline, which may point to a read error. From germline, CDR1 is SSHAT and CDR2 FNYEAQ (reference sequence). The CDR3 has 15 amino acids. This entry comes from a study of blood T cell repertoires in COVID-19. Study background: PBMCs, B-cell-depleted T cells, or T cells were the source of the cDNA or gDNA that made up the material.

Original processing notes: Counts of nucleated cells, estimated from reference gene primer amplification, were obtained. The repertoire was sequenced with immunoSEQ multiplex PCR; TCRdb's copy has only in-frame clones and lacks some. The D gene and trimming were derived from the DNA, and the V and J assignments and clone size from that table. The repertoire holds about 31,000 clones, with roughly nine tenths as singletons. This chain connects TRBV7-7 to TRBJ2-5; TRBD2 aligns across 8 bases. The TCR sequence derives from a man between 65 and 85 years old with active or convalescent COVID-19. Sequencing was done on a sample of peripheral blood. CDR3 in DNA: TGTGCTAGCAGCTTAGCGGGGACTACGCAAGAGACCCAGTACTTC. Protein sequence: CASSLAGTTQETQYF.